This TCR beta chain was captured in a study of molecular identifiers for immune sequencing clone quantification. Study results and limitations: Barcode sharing among identical TCR molecules could make large clones appear smaller.

TCRdb recomputed calls from the PCR reads with MiXCR, one row per CDR3 protein. The table records 460,000 or so distinct CDR3 sequences, 20% to 25% of them present only once. Preparation of naive CD8 libraries involved roughly 18,000 to 1,100,000 sorted cells and 10%, 30% or 50% RNA. Naive CD8 T cells were sorted, and the gate applied was CD8+CD4-CCR7+CD45RA+. As concerns this clonotype: Its antigen is undetermined.

The material sequenced was naive CD8+ T cells from blood, with Jurkat cell RNA spiked in. Subset reported: FACS-sorted CD8+CD4-CCR7+CD45RA+ naive T cells. This receptor was obtained from a human donor in good health. Some libraries in this study had Jurkat cell RNA spiked in.

The CDR3 loop is CASSLTGQGSSYEQYF. The CDR3 DNA reads as TGTGCCAGCAGCTTAACCGGACAGGGGAGCTCCTACGAGCAGTACTTC. The V gene is TRBV7-9, the J gene TRBJ2-7, with TRBD1 matching over 9 bases. This CDR3 has 16 amino acids. Germline CDR1 and CDR2: SEHNR and FQNEAQ (reference sequence). V lost 2 bases, J lost 0 bases, and 5 bases stayed unmatched.